This is a list of T cell receptor beta chains from one sample in a study of monozygotic twins with inflammatory bowel disease. TCRdb re-called the 5' RACE reads; every CDR3 protein appears as one record, without DNA. The data show 300,000 to 450,000 distinct CDR3 sequences, and the top ten clones hold approximately 2.8%. Input material: blood. These receptors were obtained from a human donor with ulcerative colitis or Crohn's disease, or a healthy co-twin of an affected twin (not recorded which). CDR3s include the opening cysteine and the closing phenylalanine or tryptophan. The order of the fields is V gene, J gene, CDR3 protein.

>TRBV9|TRBJ1-1
CASSVAPVNTEAFF
>TRBV12-3/TRBV12-4|TRBJ2-7
CASSSTGVAGGFSYEQYF
>TRBV27|TRBJ2-3
CASSLGTGGSFTDTQYF
>TRBV4-3|TRBJ2-1
CASSQDRGGPGNEQFF
>TRBV28|TRBJ2-7
CASSSLTSFYEQYF
>TRBV20-1|TRBJ1-4
CSARDPGGNEKLFF
>TRBV25-1|TRBJ2-7
CASRGGMPGEQYF
>TRBV5-1|TRBJ2-7
CASSPDISYEQYF
>TRBV5-1|TRBJ2-5
CASSLGGVETQYF
>TRBV7-2|TRBJ2-5
CASSRYQETQYF
>TRBV5-1|TRBJ2-1
CASSLRLAVESYNEQFF
>TRBV5-4|TRBJ2-1
CASSLVTAYNEQFF
>TRBV5-1|TRBJ2-2
CAGSLGPSAGELFF
>TRBV27|TRBJ1-6
CASSLSWTYNSHLHF
>TRBV7-2|TRBJ2-3
CASSLTSGGLPTDTQYF
>TRBV7-9|TRBJ2-1
CASSLEVLAGFF
>TRBV4-1|TRBJ1-1
CASSQGGGARTHAFF
>TRBV20-1|TRBJ2-3
CSAQSGGATQYF
>TRBV7-2|TRBJ1-5
CASSLNMGTVLNQPQHF
>TRBV5-1|TRBJ2-5
CASSRQGARFETQYF
>TRBV4-1|TRBJ1-1
CASSRGGIGNTEAFF
>TRBV7-2|TRBJ2-1
CASSFPVGSEQFF
>TRBV12-3/TRBV12-4|TRBJ2-7
CTYPLEGVHEQYF
>TRBV4-2|TRBJ2-3
CASSQGLTDTQYF
>TRBV3-1|TRBJ2-1
CASSQVGTGGSDEQFF
>TRBV29-1|TRBJ1-4
CSVQIATNEKLFF
>TRBV12-3/TRBV12-4|TRBJ2-1
CASLRTEDEQFF
>TRBV20-1|TRBJ2-2
CSARYLRGNTGELFF
>TRBV20-1|TRBJ2-5
CSGNGGAVAPYQETQYF
>TRBV3-1|TRBJ2-5
CASSQDLPYTGAGETQYF
>TRBV11-1|TRBJ2-6
CASSAARGQGYSGANVLTF
>TRBV19|TRBJ2-1
CASSTRGPGLAGNEQFF
>TRBV10-3|TRBJ2-3
CAIKDASTDTQYF
>TRBV7-9|TRBJ2-7
CASRVGYEQYF
>TRBV19|TRBJ1-2
CASSIWGSDGYTF
>TRBV20-1|TRBJ1-4
CSARDIAQRVNEKLFF
>TRBV3-1|TRBJ2-7
CASSWDRGVSEQYF
>TRBV6-2/TRBV6-3|TRBJ2-7
CASSYPLSSGGIYEQYF
>TRBV13|TRBJ2-5
CASSKNRQETQYF
>TRBV4-2|TRBJ1-2
CASSRGERNYGYTF
>TRBV20-1|TRBJ2-1
CSASGRYNEQFF
>TRBV12-3/TRBV12-4|TRBJ2-1
CASSLAGQGYVYEQFF
>TRBV27|TRBJ2-7
CASSRTGRPIYEQYF
>TRBV12-3/TRBV12-4|TRBJ2-6
CASSSWRAGANVLIF
>TRBV5-4|TRBJ1-1
CASSLRSGLAGEAFF
>TRBV5-1|TRBJ2-3
CASSFAGTGGTDTQYF
>TRBV27|TRBJ2-1
CASSSTTLVEQFF
>TRBV7-3|TRBJ2-2
CASSPRRDTGELFF
>TRBV11-1|TRBJ2-3
CASSTRQDLADTQYF
>TRBV27|TRBJ2-7
CASRTSGREQYF
>TRBV25-1|TRBJ1-6
CASTPGQGGSPLHF
>TRBV5-1|TRBJ1-4
CASGKDGDINEKLFF
>TRBV9|TRBJ2-5
CASSRTSGGPQETQYF
>TRBV4-3|TRBJ2-7
CASSQDPGGNFYEQYF
>TRBV11-1|TRBJ1-1
CASSRGTSSMNTEAFF
>TRBV2|TRBJ2-5
CASSEWQETQYF
>TRBV24-1|TRBJ2-2
CATGQVNTGELFF
>TRBV20-1|TRBJ2-7
CSARFLDRLDYEQYF
>TRBV5-4|TRBJ2-5
CASSLGGGIETQYF